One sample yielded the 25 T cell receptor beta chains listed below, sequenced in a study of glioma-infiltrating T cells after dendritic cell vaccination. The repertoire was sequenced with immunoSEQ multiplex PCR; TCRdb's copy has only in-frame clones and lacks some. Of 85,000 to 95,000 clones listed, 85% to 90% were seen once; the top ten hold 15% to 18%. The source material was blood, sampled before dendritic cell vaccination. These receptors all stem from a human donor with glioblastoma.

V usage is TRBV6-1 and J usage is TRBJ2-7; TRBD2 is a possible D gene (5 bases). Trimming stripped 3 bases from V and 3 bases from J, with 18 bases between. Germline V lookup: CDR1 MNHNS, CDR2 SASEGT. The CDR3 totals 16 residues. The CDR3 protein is CASSEFSGFSNYEQYF. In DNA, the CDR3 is TGTGCCAGCAGTGAGTTTTCGGGATTTAGCAACTACGAGCAGTACTTC.

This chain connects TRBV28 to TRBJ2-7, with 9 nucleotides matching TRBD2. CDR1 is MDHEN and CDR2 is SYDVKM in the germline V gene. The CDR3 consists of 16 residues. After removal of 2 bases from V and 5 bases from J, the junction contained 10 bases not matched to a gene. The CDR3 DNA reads TGTGCCAGCAGTTTAGGTTTAGCGGGAGTAGGTAACGAGCAGTACTTC. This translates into CASSLGLAGVGNEQYF.

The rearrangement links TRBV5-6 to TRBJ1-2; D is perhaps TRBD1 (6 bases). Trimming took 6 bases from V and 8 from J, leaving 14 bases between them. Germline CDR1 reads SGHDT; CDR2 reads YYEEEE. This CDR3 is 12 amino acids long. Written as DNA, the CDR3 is TGTGCCAGCACCGGGGACAATTGGGGCTACACCTTC. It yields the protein CASTGDNWGYTF.

CDR3 sequence (DNA): TGTGCCAGCAGTTACGTACAGGGGCTGGGAGGCTACACCTTC. This encodes CASSYVQGLGGYTF. The V call is TRBV6-5, the J call TRBJ1-2; 7 nucleotides align to TRBD1. The CDR3 extends over 14 amino acids. Germline-derived CDR1 and CDR2 are MNHEY and SVGAGI. Trimming removed 2 bases from V and 8 bases from J; junction bases left unmatched: 8.

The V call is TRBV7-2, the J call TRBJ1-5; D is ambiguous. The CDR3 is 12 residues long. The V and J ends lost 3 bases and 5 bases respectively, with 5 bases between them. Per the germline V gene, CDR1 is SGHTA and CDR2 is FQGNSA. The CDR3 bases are TGTGCCAGCAGCTTCCGGGATCAGCCCCAGCATTTT. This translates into CASSFRDQPQHF.

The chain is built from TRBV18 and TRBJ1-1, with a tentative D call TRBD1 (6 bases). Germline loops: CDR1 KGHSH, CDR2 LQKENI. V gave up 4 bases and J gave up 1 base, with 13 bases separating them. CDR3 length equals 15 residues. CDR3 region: CASSLPDRANTEAFF. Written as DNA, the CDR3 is TGTGCCAGCTCACTACCGGACAGAGCGAACACTGAAGCTTTCTTT.

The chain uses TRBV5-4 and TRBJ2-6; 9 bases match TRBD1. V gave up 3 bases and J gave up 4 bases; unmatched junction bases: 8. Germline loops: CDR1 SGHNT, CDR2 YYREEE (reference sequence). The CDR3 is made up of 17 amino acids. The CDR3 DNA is TGTGCCAGCAGCTCCGCTGGACAGGGGAAAGGGGCCAACGTCCTGACTTTC. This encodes CASSSAGQGKGANVLTF.

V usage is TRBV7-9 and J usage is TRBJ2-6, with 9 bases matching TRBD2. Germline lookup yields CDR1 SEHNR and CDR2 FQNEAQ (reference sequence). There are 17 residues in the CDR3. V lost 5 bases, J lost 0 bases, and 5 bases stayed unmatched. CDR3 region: CASSPREGASGANVLTF. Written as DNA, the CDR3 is TGTGCCAGCAGCCCGCGGGAGGGGGCCTCTGGGGCCAACGTCCTGACTTTC.

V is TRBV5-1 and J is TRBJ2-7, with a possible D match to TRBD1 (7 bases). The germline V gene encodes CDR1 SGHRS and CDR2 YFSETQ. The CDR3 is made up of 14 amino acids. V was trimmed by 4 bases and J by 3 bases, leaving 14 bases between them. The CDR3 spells CASSPGDSHYEQYF. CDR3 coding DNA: TGCGCCAGCAGCCCGGGGGACAGCCACTACGAGCAGTACTTC.

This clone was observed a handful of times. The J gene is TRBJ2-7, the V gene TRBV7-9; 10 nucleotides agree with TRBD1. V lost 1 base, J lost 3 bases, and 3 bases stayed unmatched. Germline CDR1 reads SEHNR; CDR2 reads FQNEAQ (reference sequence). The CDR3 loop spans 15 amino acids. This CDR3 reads CASSLGQGAVYEQYF. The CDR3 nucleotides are TGTGCCAGCAGCTTAGGACAGGGGGCAGTCTACGAGCAGTACTTC. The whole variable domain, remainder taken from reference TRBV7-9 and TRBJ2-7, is DTGVSQNPRHKITKRGQNVTFRCDPISEHNRLYWYRQTLGQGPEFLTYFQNEAQLEKSRLLSDRFSAERPKGSFSTLEIQRTEQGDSAMYLCASSLGQGAVYEQYFGPGTRLTVT.

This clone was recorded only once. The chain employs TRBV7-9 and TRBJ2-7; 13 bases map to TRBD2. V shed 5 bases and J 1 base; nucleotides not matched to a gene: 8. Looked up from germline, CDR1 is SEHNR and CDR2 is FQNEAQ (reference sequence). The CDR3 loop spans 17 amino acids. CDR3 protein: CASSRGGLAGISYEQYF. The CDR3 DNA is TGTGCCAGCAGCCGGGGGGGACTAGCGGGGATTTCCTACGAGCAGTACTTC.

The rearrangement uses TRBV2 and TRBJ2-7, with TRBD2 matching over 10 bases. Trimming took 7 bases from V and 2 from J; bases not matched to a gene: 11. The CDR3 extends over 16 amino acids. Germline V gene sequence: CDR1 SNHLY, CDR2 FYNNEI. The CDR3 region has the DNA TGTGCCAGCACCCTCCGGACTAGCGGACTCCCCTACGAGCAGTACTTC. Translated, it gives CASTLRTSGLPYEQYF.

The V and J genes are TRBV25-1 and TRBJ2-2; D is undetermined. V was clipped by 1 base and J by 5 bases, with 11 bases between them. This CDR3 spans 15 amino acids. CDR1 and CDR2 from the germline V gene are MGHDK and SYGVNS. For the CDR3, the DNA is TGTGCCAGCAGTGAATTAAACTTAGCTACCGGGGAGCTGTTTTTT. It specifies CASSELNLATGELFF.

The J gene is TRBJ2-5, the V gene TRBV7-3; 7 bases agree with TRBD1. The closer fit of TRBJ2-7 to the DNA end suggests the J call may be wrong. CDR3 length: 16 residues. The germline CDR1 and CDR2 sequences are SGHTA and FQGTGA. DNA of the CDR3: TGTGCCAGCAGCCCTGCAGCAGGACAGGCCCCCTACGAGCAGTACTTC. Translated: CASSPAAGQAPYEQYF.

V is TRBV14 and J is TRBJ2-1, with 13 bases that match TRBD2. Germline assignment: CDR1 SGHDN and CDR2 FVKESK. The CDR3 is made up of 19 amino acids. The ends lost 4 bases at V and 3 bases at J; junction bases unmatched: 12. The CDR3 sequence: CASSPRWTSGSNSYNEQFF. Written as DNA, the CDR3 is TGTGCCAGCAGCCCACGATGGACTAGCGGGAGTAATAGCTACAATGAGCAGTTCTTC.

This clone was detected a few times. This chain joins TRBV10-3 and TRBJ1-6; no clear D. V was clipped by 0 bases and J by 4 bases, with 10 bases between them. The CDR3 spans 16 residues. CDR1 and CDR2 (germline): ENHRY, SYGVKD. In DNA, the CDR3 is TGTGCCATCAGTGAGTCGGTTCAGGATTATAATTCACCCCTCCACTTT. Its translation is CAISESVQDYNSPLHF.

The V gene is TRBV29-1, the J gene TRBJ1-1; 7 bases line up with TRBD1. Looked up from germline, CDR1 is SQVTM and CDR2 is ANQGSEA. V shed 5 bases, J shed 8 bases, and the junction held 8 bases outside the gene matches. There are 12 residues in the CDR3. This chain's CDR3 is CSVWRDRVEAFF. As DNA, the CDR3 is TGCAGCGTTTGGAGAGACAGGGTAGAAGCTTTCTTT.

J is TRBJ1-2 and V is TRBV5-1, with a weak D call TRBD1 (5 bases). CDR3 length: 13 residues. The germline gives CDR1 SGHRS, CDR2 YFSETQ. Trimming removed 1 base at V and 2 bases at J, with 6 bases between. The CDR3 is CASSLSGNYGYTF. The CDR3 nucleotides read TGCGCCAGCAGCTTGTCAGGGAACTATGGCTACACCTTC.

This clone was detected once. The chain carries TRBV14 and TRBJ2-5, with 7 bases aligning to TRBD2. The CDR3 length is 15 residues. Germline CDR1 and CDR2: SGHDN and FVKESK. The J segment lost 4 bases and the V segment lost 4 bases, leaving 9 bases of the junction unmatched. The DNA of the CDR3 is TGTGCCAGCAGCCCGTGGGAGGGCCAGCTAGAGACCCAGTACTTC. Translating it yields CASSPWEGQLETQYF.

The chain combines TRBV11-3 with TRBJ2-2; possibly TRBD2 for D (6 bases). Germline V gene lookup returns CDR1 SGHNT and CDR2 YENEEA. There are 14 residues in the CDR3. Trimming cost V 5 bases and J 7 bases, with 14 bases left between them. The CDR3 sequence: CASSPNAGNGELFF. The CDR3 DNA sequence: TGTGCCAGCAGCCCAAATGCGGGGAACGGGGAGCTGTTTTTT.

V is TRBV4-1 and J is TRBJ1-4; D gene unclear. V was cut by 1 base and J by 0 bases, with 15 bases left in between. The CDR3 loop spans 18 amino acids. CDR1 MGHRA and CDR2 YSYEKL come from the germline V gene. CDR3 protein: CASSQGEFIVATNEKLFF. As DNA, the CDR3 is TGCGCCAGCAGCCAAGGCGAGTTCATCGTTGCAACTAATGAAAAACTGTTTTTT.

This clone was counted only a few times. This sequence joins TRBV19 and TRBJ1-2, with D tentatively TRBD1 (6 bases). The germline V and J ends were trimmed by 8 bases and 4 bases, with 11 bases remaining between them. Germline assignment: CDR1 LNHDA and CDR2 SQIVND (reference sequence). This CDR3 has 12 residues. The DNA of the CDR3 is TGTGCCAGTCACAGGGTGAGCTATGGCTACACCTTC. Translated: CASHRVSYGYTF.

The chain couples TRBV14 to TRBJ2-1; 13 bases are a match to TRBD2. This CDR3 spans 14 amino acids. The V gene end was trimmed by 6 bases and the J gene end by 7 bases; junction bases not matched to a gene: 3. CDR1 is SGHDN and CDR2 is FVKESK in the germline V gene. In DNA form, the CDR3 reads TGTGCCAGCAGAACTAGCGGGGGGGGAAATGAGCAGTTCTTC. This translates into CASRTSGGGNEQFF.

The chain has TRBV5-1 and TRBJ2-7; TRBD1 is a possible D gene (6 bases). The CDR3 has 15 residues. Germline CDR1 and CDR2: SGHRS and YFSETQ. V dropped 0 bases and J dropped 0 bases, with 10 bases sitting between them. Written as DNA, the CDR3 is TGCGCCAGCAGCTTGGGGGGGCCGAGCTCCTACGAGCAGTACTTC. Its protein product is CASSLGGPSSYEQYF.

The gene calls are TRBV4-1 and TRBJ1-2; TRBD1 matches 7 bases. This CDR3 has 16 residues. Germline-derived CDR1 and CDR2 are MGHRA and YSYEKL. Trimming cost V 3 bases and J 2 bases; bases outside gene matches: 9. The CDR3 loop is CASSHPPGQRNYGYTF. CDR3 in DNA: TGCGCCAGCAGCCACCCACCGGGACAGAGGAACTATGGCTACACCTTC.